The 12 T cell receptor beta chains in this list originate from one sample, sequenced in a study of cytomegalovirus exposure and HLA in healthy donors. In the PCR, 60 Vbeta and 13 Jbeta primers were used. The data were produced by immunoSEQ multiplex PCR, yet TCRdb's version contains in-frame clones alone and is incomplete. The repertoire includes about 150,000 clones, about four fifths of them detected once, and around 7.3% sits in the top ten. The specimen was PBMCs. The receptors here all came from a man aged 25 to 45 in good health and CMV-seropositive.

This chain joins TRBV7-7 and TRBJ2-5; TRBD1 agrees at 8 bases. Germline V lookup: CDR1 SSHAT, CDR2 FNYEAQ (reference sequence). J was trimmed by 3 bases and V by 5 bases; bases with no gene match: 8. This CDR3 comprises 15 residues. The CDR3, as DNA: TGTGCCAGCAGCATTAGTCCGACAGGGGAAGAGACCCAGTACTTC. Residues: CASSISPTGEETQYF.

The chain employs TRBV10-1 and TRBJ2-2; tentatively, D is TRBD1 (5 bases). The CDR3 has 14 residues. The germline V gene encodes CDR1 WNHNN and CDR2 SYGVQD (reference sequence). V shed 4 bases and J shed 1 base, with 7 bases lying between them. CDR3 DNA sequence: TGCGCCAGCAGTGGCGACAGGAACACCGGGGAGCTGTTTTTT. Translating gives CASSGDRNTGELFF.

V and J are TRBV27 and TRBJ2-1; 8 nucleotides agree with TRBD2. The CDR3 runs to 15 residues. The J segment lost 1 base and the V segment lost 6 bases, leaving 5 bases of the junction unmatched. Germline-derived CDR1 and CDR2 are MNHEY and SMNVEV (reference sequence). The CDR3 sequence: CASRESGGSYNEQFF. The CDR3, as DNA: TGTGCCAGCAGGGAGAGCGGGGGTTCCTACAATGAGCAGTTCTTC.

The J gene is TRBJ2-2, the V gene TRBV19, with 7 positions matching TRBD2. This CDR3 is 14 amino acids long. The germline CDR1 and CDR2 sequences are LNHDA and SQIVND (reference sequence). Trimming removed 11 bases from V and 6 bases from J; junction bases left unmatched: 12. CDR3 in amino acids: CAAASGQGAGELFF. As DNA, the CDR3 is TGTGCCGCTGCTAGCGGACAAGGGGCCGGGGAGCTGTTTTTT.

This chain joins TRBV10-3 and TRBJ1-4, with 7 bases matching TRBD1. This CDR3 has 15 residues. V trimming: 0 bases; J trimming: 2 bases; junction bases outside the gene matches: 0. Germline CDR1 is ENHRY and CDR2 is SYGVKD. As DNA, the CDR3 is TGTGCCATCAGTGAGTCCAGGGGGACTAATGAAAAACTGTTTTTT. It specifies CAISESRGTNEKLFF.

The chain carries TRBV5-1 and TRBJ2-7; 10 nucleotides align to TRBD1. The J segment lost 4 bases and the V segment lost 0 bases, leaving 1 base of the junction unmatched. CDR3 size: 14 residues. Per germline, CDR1 SGHRS and CDR2 YFSETQ. CDR3 in amino acids: CASSLGTGGYEQYF. The CDR3 nucleotides read TGCGCCAGCAGCTTGGGGACAGGGGGATACGAGCAGTACTTC.

This clone came up a few times. The V gene is TRBV29-1, the J gene TRBJ1-3; 7 bases are shared with TRBD1. Looked up from germline, CDR1 is SQVTM and CDR2 is ANQGSEA. The V and J ends lost 7 bases and 1 base, in that order; junction bases with no gene match: 4. The CDR3 has 13 amino acids. CDR3 amino acids: CSARGRSGNTIYF. The DNA of the CDR3 is TGCAGCGCAAGGGGGCGGTCTGGAAACACCATATATTTT. The variable domain in full, with the rest retrieved from reference TRBV29-1 and TRBJ1-3, is SAVISQKPSRDICQRGTSLTIQCQVDSQVTMMFWYRQQPGQSLTLIATANQGSEATYESGFVIDKFPISRPNLTFSTLTVSNMSPEDSSIYLCSARGRSGNTIYFGEGSWLTVV.

This chain links TRBV5-1 with TRBJ2-5; the match to TRBD2 covers 8 bases. CDR1 and CDR2 from the germline V gene are SGHRS and YFSETQ. The CDR3 totals 13 residues. V lost 5 bases to trimming and J lost 4 bases; unmatched junction nucleotides: 4. This CDR3 is CASRAGGGETQYF. The CDR3 nucleotides are TGCGCCAGCAGGGCCGGGGGGGGAGAGACCCAGTACTTC. Supplemented by reference TRBV5-1 and TRBJ2-5, the full variable domain reads KAGVTQTPRYLIKTRGQQVTLSCSPISGHRSVSWYQQTPGQGLQFLFEYFSETQRNKGNFPGRFSGRQFSNSRSEMNVSTLELGDSALYLCASRAGGGETQYFGPGTRLLVL.

The chain uses TRBV19 and TRBJ2-1; 7 bases match TRBD1. CDR3 length: 14 amino acids. Germline V gene data show CDR1 as LNHDA and CDR2 as SQIVND (reference sequence). Trimming at V came to 5 bases and at J to 12 bases, leaving 13 bases not matched to a gene. The CDR3 nucleotides are TGTGCCAGTAGTGACCACGTTAGACAGGGTGGGCAGTTCTTC. It translates to CASSDHVRQGGQFF.

V usage is TRBV5-1 and J usage is TRBJ2-4, with 15 bases aligning to TRBD2. The CDR3 totals 18 residues. V gave up 0 bases and J gave up 1 base; unmatched junction bases: 2. Germline CDR1 and CDR2: SGHRS and YFSETQ. CDR3 residues: CASSLDGTSGGAKNIQYF. The CDR3 DNA follows: TGCGCCAGCAGCTTGGATGGGACTAGCGGGGGGGCCAAAAACATTCAGTACTTC.

This chain links TRBV27 with TRBJ1-1; TRBD1 agrees at 7 bases. J lost 5 bases, V lost 6 bases, and 9 bases had no gene match. The germline V gene has CDR1 MNHEY and CDR2 SMNVEV (reference sequence). The CDR3 runs 14 residues. CDR3 DNA sequence: TGTGCCAGCAGCTCGAACAGGGGAACGACTGAAGCTTTCTTT. Amino acid sequence: CASSSNRGTTEAFF.

The rearrangement uses TRBV5-1 and TRBJ2-5; D might be TRBD1 (6 bases). The CDR3 is 15 residues long. The germline CDR1 and CDR2 sequences are SGHRS and YFSETQ. Trimming removed 1 base at V and 2 bases at J, with 12 bases between. CDR3 amino acids: CASSLSGRGQETQYF. The CDR3 DNA is TGCGCCAGCAGCTTGTCCGGCAGGGGACAAGAGACCCAGTACTTC.